Listed here are 23 T cell receptor beta chains from one sample, sequenced in a study of identical twins. TCRdb reprocessed the 5' RACE reads via MiXCR and lists one record per CDR3 protein. The table lists some 760,000 distinct CDR3 sequences, roughly 18% of them singletons. These data also featured in a second study, about T cells expressing NK-cell markers.

Specimen: PBMCs. The receptors were sampled from a woman between 18 and 30 years old in good health.

The sample holds many counts of this clonotype. This sequence joins TRBV6-2 or TRBV6-3 and TRBJ1-1, with 7 bases matching TRBD1. J lost 3 bases, V lost 6 bases, and 16 bases had no gene match. Germline CDR1 reads MNHEY; CDR2 reads SVGEGT. This CDR3 is built from 17 residues. CDR3 nucleotides: TGTGCCAGCAGCCCCCGCGTCGGACAGGAGCAGTACACTGAAGCTTTCTTT. This encodes CASSPRVGQEQYTEAFF.

A note on this clonotype: The junction departs from the called germline gene at one end, perhaps through a read error. The rearrangement joins TRBV6-1 to TRBJ2-2, with D possibly TRBD1 on 5 matching bases. The CDR3 spans 14 residues. From germline, CDR1 is MNHNS and CDR2 SASEGT. The CDR3 nucleotides are TGTACCAGCCGGCTAGGGGAAAGGGTCGGGGAGCTGTTTTTT. This sequence encodes CTSRLGERVGELFF.

This rearrangement joins TRBV15 to TRBJ2-5; tentative D call: TRBD2 (6 bases). Per germline, CDR1 LNHNV and CDR2 YYDKDF (reference sequence). This CDR3 has 15 residues. V shed 8 bases and J shed 5 bases, with 21 bases lying between them. CDR3 loop: CATHDVEGPWETQYF. CDR3 in DNA: TGTGCCACCCACGACGTGGAGGGCCCGTGGGAGACCCAGTACTTC.

The rearrangement uses TRBV25-1 and TRBJ2-7; D may be TRBD1 or TRBD2 (5 bases each). Germline CDR1 is MGHDK and CDR2 is SYGVNS. There are 14 residues in the CDR3. Trimming cost V 5 bases and J 5 bases, with 16 bases left between them. The CDR3 DNA reads TGTGCCAGCAGTTCCGCCGGGACCACTCACGAGCAGTACTTC. This codes for CASSSAGTTHEQYF.

Comment on this clonotype: The conserved final phenylalanine or tryptophan is absent from the CDR3, which likely points to a read error. This chain uses TRBV12-3 or TRBV12-4 with TRBJ2-7; 7 nucleotides align to TRBD1. Trimming at V came to 4 bases and at J to 6 bases, leaving 6 bases not matched to a gene. CDR3 length: 13 residues. The CDR3 here is CASSSDRVGEQYY. The CDR3 DNA is TGTGCCAGCAGTTCCGACAGGGTGGGCGAGCAGTACTAC.

This chain joins TRBV7-9 and TRBJ1-4; weak D call: TRBD1 (5 bases). The germline V and J ends were trimmed by 5 bases and 4 bases, with 14 bases remaining between them. This CDR3 has 15 residues. The germline CDR1 and CDR2 sequences are SEHNR and FQNEAQ (reference sequence). The CDR3 DNA follows: TGTGCCAGCAGCCTTGGGGCAGCCGATAATGAAAAACTGTTTTTT. It codes for CASSLGAADNEKLFF.

This chain connects TRBV20-1 to TRBJ2-7; TRBD1 might be the D (7 bases). The CDR3 is made up of 16 amino acids. V lost 1 base and J lost 1, with 17 bases in between. Germline V CDR1 and CDR2: DFQATT, SNEGSKA (reference sequence). CDR3 DNA: TGCAGTGCTAGAGTTTCACAGGGGAGGTTTTCCTACGAGCAGTACTTC. The encoded protein is CSARVSQGRFSYEQYF.

The rearrangement links TRBV7-9 to TRBJ1-1, with TRBD1 matching over 7 bases. The J segment lost 3 bases and the V segment lost 4 bases, leaving 11 bases of the junction unmatched. In germline, CDR1 is SEHNR, CDR2 FQNEAQ (reference sequence). CDR3 size: 16 residues. The CDR3 coding sequence is TGTGCCAGCAGCTCCCTTCCGACAGGGAAGGACACTGAAGCTTTCTTT. The encoded protein is CASSSLPTGKDTEAFF.

The chain links TRBV7-2 to TRBJ1-6; D is undetermined. Germline CDR1 and CDR2: SGHTA and FQGNSA. This CDR3 contains 12 residues. The V end lost 4 bases, the J end lost 10 bases, and 8 bases lay between the germline ends. CDR3 nucleotide sequence: TGTGCCAGCAGCTCCGACGTCTCACCCCTCCACTTT. Translation: CASSSDVSPLHF.

This clonotype was detected only a few times. The genes are TRBV20-1 and TRBJ2-7; either TRBD1 or TRBD2 may fit D (5 bases each). Trimming removed 3 bases from V and 3 bases from J, with 12 bases in between. The CDR3 length is 13 residues. CDR1 and CDR2 (germline): DFQATT, SNEGSKA (reference sequence). CDR3 in amino acids: CSAREAGFYEQYF. For the CDR3, the DNA is TGCAGTGCTAGGGAGGCAGGGTTCTACGAGCAGTACTTC.

This chain links TRBV6-5 with TRBJ1-5, with D uncertain. With 2 bases removed from V and 2 bases from J, the gap between germline ends came to 10 bases. This CDR3 comprises 15 residues. The germline V gene encodes CDR1 MNHEY and CDR2 SVGAGI. The CDR3 loop reads CASSYQVAGNQPQHF. CDR3 DNA sequence: TGTGCCAGCAGTTACCAAGTGGCGGGCAATCAGCCCCAGCATTTT.

This clonotype turned up a few times. Here the CDR3 DNA reads TGTGCCACCAGCGCCCGGGACAGCCCGAATGAAGCTTTCTTT. Translation gives CATSARDSPNEAFF. The chain is built from TRBV15 and TRBJ1-1; 7 bases line up with TRBD1. J was trimmed by 7 bases and V by 5 bases; bases with no gene match: 10. Germline values: CDR1 LNHNV, CDR2 YYDKDF (reference sequence). This CDR3 is 14 amino acids long.

This clonotype was counted ten times or more. The V and J genes are TRBV7-2 and TRBJ2-5; the D is unclear. This CDR3 spans 13 amino acids. Looked up from germline, CDR1 is SGHTA and CDR2 is FQGNSA. V lost 8 bases to trimming and J lost 0 bases, with 10 bases between them. The DNA for the CDR3 is TGTGCCAGCTCCTCCCAGTACCAAGAGACCCAGTACTTC. Translated, it gives CASSSQYQETQYF. Based on the CDR3 plus reference TRBV7-2 and TRBJ2-5, the full variable domain is GAGVSQSPSNKVTEKGKDVELRCDPISGHTALYWYRQSLGQGLEFLIYFQGNSAPDKSGLPSDRFSAERTGGSVSTLTIQRTQQEDSAVYLCASSSQYQETQYFGPGTRLLVL.

This clonotype was observed a few times. The chain has TRBV7-9 and TRBJ2-5; possible D gene TRBD2, 5 bases. Germline V gives CDR1 SEHNR, CDR2 FQNEAQ (reference sequence). The CDR3 loop spans 15 amino acids. Trimming left V 5 bases short and J 5 bases short, with 18 bases between. The CDR3 sequence: CASSRSSRGWETQYF. CDR3 DNA sequence: TGTGCCAGCAGCCGATCCAGCCGGGGATGGGAGACCCAGTACTTC.

This clonotype was observed a few times. This chain links TRBV20-1 with TRBJ1-1, with D possibly being TRBD1 (5 bases). Germline loops: CDR1 DFQATT, CDR2 SNEGSKA (reference sequence). V gave up 0 bases and J gave up 3 bases, with 11 bases separating them. This CDR3 is built from 14 residues. CDR3 coding DNA: TGCAGTGCTAGAGATTTTACGGGGGACACTGAAGCTTTCTTT. Its protein is CSARDFTGDTEAFF.

Concerning this clonotype itself: One end of the junction fails to match germline, which may point to a read error. The V call is TRBV6-5, the J call TRBJ2-1; 9 positions match TRBD2. Germline assignment: CDR1 MNHEY and CDR2 SVGAGI. The CDR3 loop spans 14 amino acids. CDR3 coding DNA: TGTGCCAGCAGTTTATCCAGAAATAGCGGGGGCCCAATCTTC. Residues: CASSLSRNSGGPIF.

This clonotype has a handful of counts. The gene calls are TRBV12-3 or TRBV12-4 and TRBJ2-2; D tentatively fits TRBD1 or TRBD2 (5 bases each). This CDR3 is built from 15 residues. Trimming removed 5 bases from V and 5 bases from J, with 15 bases in between. The chain's CDR3 is CASSEWGRSTGELFF. The DNA of the CDR3 is TGTGCCAGCAGTGAATGGGGGAGAAGTACCGGGGAGCTGTTTTTT.

This clonotype has a handful of counts. This sequence joins TRBV6-1 and TRBJ2-7, with 9 bases aligning to TRBD1. The J segment lost 0 bases and the V segment lost 6 bases, leaving 3 bases of the junction unmatched. CDR3 size: 14 residues. Germline V gene lookup returns CDR1 MNHNS and CDR2 SASEGT. CDR3 region: CASRGQGLSYEQYF. The CDR3, as DNA: TGTGCCAGCAGGGGACAGGGCCTCTCCTACGAGCAGTACTTC.

V usage is TRBV20-1 and J usage is TRBJ2-7; 10 positions match TRBD2. Trimming at V came to 0 bases and at J to 5 bases, leaving 10 bases not matched to a gene. The CDR3 length is 16 residues. CDR1 and CDR2 (germline): DFQATT, SNEGSKA (reference sequence). As DNA, the CDR3 is TGCAGTGCTAGAGATGGATCTAGCGGGAGAATCCACGAGCAGTACTTC. Its translation is CSARDGSSGRIHEQYF.

The chain employs TRBV4-1 and TRBJ2-1, with TRBD1 as a possible D gene (5 bases). The V end was cut by 6 bases, the J end by 0 bases, with 12 bases between. The CDR3 is 15 amino acids. Germline V gene lookup returns CDR1 MGHRA and CDR2 YSYEKL. CDR3 protein: CASRGAVTSYNEQFF. The DNA for the CDR3 is TGCGCCAGCAGAGGGGCGGTGACCTCCTACAATGAGCAGTTCTTC.

The sample holds a few counts of this clonotype. The V call is TRBV7-9, the J call TRBJ2-3; D not certain. The germline gives CDR1 SEHNR, CDR2 FQNEAQ (reference sequence). This CDR3 is built from 14 residues. V was trimmed by 5 bases and J by 6 bases, leaving 15 bases between them. CDR3 in amino acids: CASSRTHSGDTQYF. The CDR3 coding sequence is TGTGCCAGCAGCCGCACTCACTCTGGGGATACGCAGTATTTT.

This clonotype was found a few times. The rearrangement uses TRBV7-9 and TRBJ2-2; D ambiguous. CDR1 and CDR2 (germline): SEHNR, FQNEAQ (reference sequence). Trimming left V 1 base short and J 0 bases short, with 9 bases between. CDR3 size: 16 residues. CDR3 coding DNA: TGTGCCAGCAGCTTAGGGGCCCCGACGAACACCGGGGAGCTGTTTTTT. Protein sequence: CASSLGAPTNTGELFF.

This clonotype appeared a few times. V is TRBV20-1 and J is TRBJ2-7; tentatively, D is TRBD1 or TRBD2 (5 bases each). This CDR3 comprises 15 residues. Looked up from germline, CDR1 is DFQATT and CDR2 is SNEGSKA (reference sequence). Trimming took 0 bases from V and 3 from J, leaving 15 bases between them. The CDR3 spells CSARDLAGLYYEQYF. The CDR3 DNA is TGCAGTGCTAGAGACCTAGCAGGGCTATACTACGAGCAGTACTTC.